These 27 T cell receptor beta chains were sequenced from one sample in a study of response to subunit inactivated influenza vaccine. TCRdb ran MiXCR on the RT-PCR reads and lists one entry per CDR3 protein. The repertoire includes 500,000 to 600,000 distinct CDR3 sequences, about 17% of them detected once, and around 3% sits in the top ten. The starting material was CD4+ T cells sorted from PBMCs, obtained 23 to 25 months after vaccination. These receptors were collected from a man aged 50 to 69 who received an inactivated influenza vaccine.

The table lists this clonotype with many counts. J is TRBJ2-3 and V is TRBV20-1, with TRBD2 matching over 8 bases. This CDR3 has 15 amino acids. Germline V gene lookup returns CDR1 DFQATT and CDR2 SNEGSKA (reference sequence). V was clipped by 5 bases and J by 4 bases; unmatched bases: 11. The CDR3 DNA is TGCAGTGCTGGACGGACTAGCACCAATCCAGATACGCAGTATTTT. Protein: CSAGRTSTNPDTQYF.

This clonotype occurred a few times. J is TRBJ2-1 and V is TRBV5-1, with TRBD2 identical over 12 bases. Germline V lookup: CDR1 SGHRS, CDR2 YFSETQ. The CDR3 extends over 17 amino acids. Unmatched junction bases numbered 6, after V lost 0 bases and J lost 5 bases. CDR3 residues: CASSLAFSSGRDNEQFF. The CDR3 nucleotides read TGCGCCAGCAGCTTGGCCTTTTCTAGCGGGAGGGACAATGAGCAGTTCTTC. Using reference TRBV5-1 and TRBJ2-1 for the parts outside the CDR3, the full variable domain is KAGVTQTPRYLIKTRGQQVTLSCSPISGHRSVSWYQQTPGQGLQFLFEYFSETQRNKGNFPGRFSGRQFSNSRSEMNVSTLELGDSALYLCASSLAFSSGRDNEQFFGPGTRLTVL.

The chain couples TRBV10-3 to TRBJ2-3, with TRBD2 matching 8 bases. V was clipped by 6 bases and J by 2 bases; unmatched bases: 4. The V gene's germline CDR1 is ENHRY and CDR2 SYGVKD. This CDR3 region has 14 residues. In DNA, the CDR3 is TGTGCCATCAGGGTAGCGGGGTCCACAGATACGCAGTATTTT. This codes for CAIRVAGSTDTQYF.

V is TRBV4-1 and J is TRBJ1-5; 11 bases are a match to TRBD1. The germline gives CDR1 MGHRA, CDR2 YSYEKL. The CDR3 consists of 14 residues. J was trimmed by 6 bases and V by 5 bases; bases with no gene match: 3. This CDR3 reads CASSGQGASQPQHF. For the CDR3, the DNA is TGCGCCAGCAGCGGACAGGGGGCGAGTCAGCCCCAGCATTTT.

As DNA, the CDR3 is TGTGCCAGCAGTTTAGGTGGGGGCCGGTCCTACGAGCAGTACTTC. It translates to CASSLGGGRSYEQYF. The gene calls are TRBV12-3 or TRBV12-4 and TRBJ2-7; a possible D gene is TRBD1 (6 bases). V was shortened by 1 base and J by 1 base, with 11 bases between the two germline ends. The CDR3 has 15 amino acids.

This clonotype turned up a few times. V usage is TRBV10-3 and J usage is TRBJ2-5; 7 bases line up with TRBD2. This CDR3 contains 13 residues. Germline assignment: CDR1 ENHRY and CDR2 SYGVKD. Trimming took 4 bases from V and 3 from J; bases not matched to a gene: 2. In nucleotides, the CDR3 is TGTGCCATCAGTGGGACTAGTGAAGAGACCCAGTACTTC. This sequence encodes CAISGTSEETQYF.

The chain combines TRBV7-6 with TRBJ2-7; perhaps TRBD2 as D (5 bases). V gave up 1 base and J gave up 2 bases, with 9 bases separating them. Germline V lookup: CDR1 SGHVS, CDR2 FNYEAQ. CDR3 length: 14 amino acids. The CDR3, as DNA: TGTGCCAGCAGCTTAGAGGACTTGACCTACGAGCAGTACTTC. Protein sequence: CASSLEDLTYEQYF. The full variable domain, with the rest looked up from reference TRBV7-6 and TRBJ2-7, is GAGVSQSPRYKVTKRGQDVALRCDPISGHVSLYWYRQALGQGPEFLTYFNYEAQQDKSGLPNDRFSAERPEGSISTLTIQRTEQRDSAMYRCASSLEDLTYEQYFGPGTRLTVT.

The rearrangement links TRBV7-9 to TRBJ1-5; D is undetermined. CDR1 and CDR2 (germline): SEHNR, FQNEAQ (reference sequence). V was shortened by 5 bases and J by 3 bases, with 11 bases between the two germline ends. The CDR3 is 14 residues long. CDR3 amino acids: CASSPGVDNQPQHF. For the CDR3, the DNA is TGTGCCAGCAGCCCAGGTGTCGACAATCAGCCCCAGCATTTT.

This clonotype was seen a few times. The chain uses TRBV4-2 and TRBJ1-4, with a possible D match to TRBD1 (6 bases). V lost 1 base and J lost 2, with 11 bases in between. Germline V gene data show CDR1 as LGHNA and CDR2 as YNFKEQ. The CDR3 is 16 residues long. The CDR3, as DNA: TGTGCCAGCAGCCAAGGGGGGGCAGCGACTAATGAAAAACTGTTTTTT. It specifies CASSQGGAATNEKLFF.

This clonotype was seen at least ten times. This chain joins TRBV7-9 and TRBJ1-2, with D perhaps matching TRBD1 (5 bases). From germline, CDR1 is SEHNR and CDR2 FQNEAQ (reference sequence). Trimming stripped 2 bases from V and 5 bases from J, with 12 bases between. The CDR3 spans 14 residues. The CDR3 spells CASSLQGGGYGYTF. CDR3 DNA: TGTGCCAGCAGCTTACAGGGAGGAGGGTATGGCTACACCTTC.

The rearrangement uses TRBV20-1 and TRBJ2-4; D perhaps matches TRBD1 (6 bases). CDR3 size: 14 residues. The germline CDR1 and CDR2 sequences are DFQATT and SNEGSKA (reference sequence). Trimming shortened V by 4 bases and J by 4 bases, and 14 bases separated the two germline ends. Here the CDR3 reads CSAKRTALKNIQYF. DNA for the CDR3: TGCAGTGCTAAAAGGACAGCCCTAAAAAACATTCAGTACTTC.

V gene TRBV20-1 combines with J gene TRBJ2-1; TRBD2 matches at 7 bases. Looked up from germline, CDR1 is DFQATT and CDR2 is SNEGSKA (reference sequence). The CDR3 loop spans 15 amino acids. V lost 0 bases and J lost 5; bases outside the gene matches: 7. CDR3 amino acids: CSARDPAGSNNEQFF. CDR3 DNA: TGCAGTGCTAGAGATCCAGCGGGATCAAACAATGAGCAGTTCTTC.

The gene calls are TRBV20-1 and TRBJ2-1; TRBD2 matches 16 bases. The CDR3 totals 18 residues. Trimming cost V 5 bases and J 6 bases; bases outside gene matches: 13. Germline assignment: CDR1 DFQATT and CDR2 SNEGSKA (reference sequence). CDR3 loop: CSADAGTSGRAEGNEQFF. CDR3 nucleotide sequence: TGCAGTGCTGATGCCGGGACTAGCGGGAGGGCCGAGGGCAATGAGCAGTTCTTC.

The chain employs TRBV6-1 and TRBJ2-5, with TRBD2 matching over 7 bases. Germline V gene lookup returns CDR1 MNHNS and CDR2 SASEGT. This CDR3 has 14 amino acids. J lost 2 bases, V lost 6 bases, and 6 bases had no gene match. CDR3 in amino acids: CASSQSGVQETQYF. In nucleotides, the CDR3 is TGTGCCAGCAGCCAGAGCGGGGTACAAGAGACCCAGTACTTC.

This clonotype was detected only a few times. This rearrangement joins TRBV3-1 to TRBJ2-3, with D hard to call. V was shortened by 5 bases and J by 5 bases, with 8 bases between the two germline ends. Looked up from germline, CDR1 is LGHDT and CDR2 is YNNKEL (reference sequence). The CDR3 contains 12 residues. CDR3 residues: CASSRTGDTQYF. The CDR3 coding sequence is TGTGCCAGCAGCAGGACGGGAGATACGCAGTATTTT.

The chain couples TRBV20-1 to TRBJ2-7, with TRBD1 matching 7 bases. With V trimmed by 0 bases and J by 4 bases, 6 bases remained unmatched. Looked up from germline, CDR1 is DFQATT and CDR2 is SNEGSKA (reference sequence). CDR3 size: 14 residues. The CDR3 reads CSARDPDRAYEQYF. DNA of the CDR3: TGCAGTGCTAGAGATCCAGACAGGGCTTACGAGCAGTACTTC.

This clonotype was seen only a few times. The J gene is TRBJ2-1, the V gene TRBV7-9; 7 nucleotides match TRBD1. V dropped 1 base and J dropped 6; count of bases not matched to a gene: 3. Germline loops: CDR1 SEHNR, CDR2 FQNEAQ (reference sequence). This CDR3 is built from 14 residues. In DNA form, the CDR3 reads TGTGCCAGCAGCTTAGAATACAGGGGCAATGAGCAGTTCTTC. Protein product: CASSLEYRGNEQFF.

The chain couples TRBV20-1 to TRBJ2-7; D might be TRBD1 (6 bases). V was cut by 6 bases and J by 0 bases, with 15 bases left in between. The CDR3 is made up of 14 amino acids. The germline V gene has CDR1 DFQATT and CDR2 SNEGSKA (reference sequence). CDR3 in DNA: TGCAGTGCGGGTCGACAGGTGAACTCCTACGAGCAGTACTTC. This sequence encodes CSAGRQVNSYEQYF.

This clonotype was detected a few times. The rearrangement links TRBV20-1 to TRBJ1-6; D uncertain. There are 15 residues in the CDR3. The germline V gene encodes CDR1 DFQATT and CDR2 SNEGSKA (reference sequence). The ends were cut back, 0 bases at V and 0 bases at J, with 6 bases in the middle. The CDR3 nucleotides read TGCAGTGCTAGAGAAGTCAGCTCCTATAATTCACCCCTCCACTTT. This translates into CSAREVSSYNSPLHF.

A note on this clonotype: One junction end disagrees with the germline gene, perhaps due to a read error. The chain is built from TRBV7-3 and TRBJ2-2; D unclear. This CDR3 is 14 amino acids long. Looked up from germline, CDR1 is SGHTA and CDR2 is FQGTGA. The CDR3 DNA is TGTGCCAGCAGCCCACCTGGGAACACCAGGGAGCTGTTTTTT. This translates into CASSPPGNTRELFF.

The chain carries TRBV10-3 and TRBJ2-3; D may be TRBD1 (6 bases). The CDR3 has 14 amino acids. Germline CDR1 is ENHRY and CDR2 is SYGVKD. The V and J ends lost 6 bases and 1 base respectively, with 11 bases between them. CDR3 in amino acids: CAISDYRGTDTQYF. The CDR3 DNA sequence: TGTGCCATCAGCGACTACAGGGGCACAGATACGCAGTATTTT.

This clonotype was seen more than once but under ten times. The genes are TRBV10-3 and TRBJ2-5, with 12 positions matching TRBD2. This CDR3 comprises 15 residues. CDR1 is ENHRY, CDR2 SYGVKD, per germline. The V segment lost 5 bases and the J segment 3 bases; nucleotides outside the gene matches: 4. The chain's CDR3 is CAISTSGGTKETQYF. CDR3 sequence (DNA): TGTGCCATCAGTACTAGCGGGGGGACTAAAGAGACCCAGTACTTC.

This clonotype came up a few times. This chain joins TRBV12-3 or TRBV12-4 and TRBJ2-1; tentatively, D is TRBD2 (5 bases). V lost 2 bases and J 5 bases, leaving 19 bases between the germline ends. The CDR3 covers 17 residues. The DNA of the CDR3 is TGTGCCAGCAGTTTAAGGCCCGACTACACCGTTAACAATGAGCAGTTCTTC. Its translation: CASSLRPDYTVNNEQFF.

This clonotype was seen more than once but under ten times. This chain uses TRBV4-2 with TRBJ1-2; the D is unclear. V was clipped by 2 bases and J by 3 bases, with 13 bases between them. The CDR3 is 15 residues long. Germline V gives CDR1 LGHNA, CDR2 YNFKEQ. The CDR3 reads CASSQSPGGDYGYTF. CDR3 DNA: TGTGCCAGCAGCCAATCACCCGGCGGGGACTATGGCTACACCTTC.

This clonotype was seen many times. V gene TRBV7-6 combines with J gene TRBJ2-1, with 9 nucleotides matching TRBD1. Germline loops: CDR1 SGHVS, CDR2 FNYEAQ. The junction had 12 bases not matched to a gene; V was cut back by 1 base and J by 2 bases. CDR3 size: 19 residues. The CDR3: CASSLDPGTGILTYNEQFF. Here the CDR3 DNA reads TGTGCCAGCAGCTTAGATCCCGGGACAGGGATCCTCACCTACAATGAGCAGTTCTTC. The whole variable domain, filled in from reference TRBV7-6 and TRBJ2-1, reads GAGVSQSPRYKVTKRGQDVALRCDPISGHVSLYWYRQALGQGPEFLTYFNYEAQQDKSGLPNDRFSAERPEGSISTLTIQRTEQRDSAMYRCASSLDPGTGILTYNEQFFGPGTRLTVL.

This chain connects TRBV10-2 to TRBJ1-1; no definite D call. This CDR3 spans 14 amino acids. With 1 base removed from V and 2 bases from J, the gap between germline ends came to 8 bases. Germline V CDR1 and CDR2: WSHSY, SAAADI. The CDR3 loop reads CASSELGFNTEAFF. CDR3 DNA: TGCGCCAGCAGTGAGTTAGGATTTAACACTGAAGCTTTCTTT.

This clonotype showed up just a few times. The genes are TRBV4-2 and TRBJ2-1, with 14 bases that match TRBD2. Losses at the gene ends were 4 bases for V and 7 bases for J; bases not matched to a gene: 15. CDR1 is LGHNA and CDR2 is YNFKEQ in the germline V gene. This CDR3 spans 19 amino acids. The CDR3 here is CASSREFGTSGSWSNEQFF. DNA of the CDR3: TGTGCCAGCAGCCGGGAATTCGGGACTAGCGGGAGTTGGTCGAATGAGCAGTTCTTC.